The clone carrying this T cell receptor beta chain has just one count. This entry is derived from a study of Tregs in tolerant kidney transplant recipients. Study overall: Mixed chimerism was transient after nonmyeloablative marrow transplants from related graft donors.

The CDR3 contains 14 residues. V gave up 8 bases and J gave up 0 bases; unmatched junction bases: 6. Germline V lookup: CDR1 LNHDA, CDR2 SQIVND (reference sequence). This table comes from immunoSEQ multiplex PCR, and its TCRdb copy is limited to in-frame clones, with some not included. The sample includes fewer than 80,000 clones, 98% seen only once; the top ten take 0.34%. This sequence joins TRBV19 and TRBJ2-7, with 8 bases matching TRBD2. The TCR sequence derives from a human donor who received a combined kidney and bone marrow transplant. Specimen: Tregs from blood, collected before the transplant. The CDR3, as DNA: TGTGCCAGTGCGGGGGGAGGCAGCTCCTACGAGCAGTACTTC. This sequence encodes CASAGGGSSYEQYF.